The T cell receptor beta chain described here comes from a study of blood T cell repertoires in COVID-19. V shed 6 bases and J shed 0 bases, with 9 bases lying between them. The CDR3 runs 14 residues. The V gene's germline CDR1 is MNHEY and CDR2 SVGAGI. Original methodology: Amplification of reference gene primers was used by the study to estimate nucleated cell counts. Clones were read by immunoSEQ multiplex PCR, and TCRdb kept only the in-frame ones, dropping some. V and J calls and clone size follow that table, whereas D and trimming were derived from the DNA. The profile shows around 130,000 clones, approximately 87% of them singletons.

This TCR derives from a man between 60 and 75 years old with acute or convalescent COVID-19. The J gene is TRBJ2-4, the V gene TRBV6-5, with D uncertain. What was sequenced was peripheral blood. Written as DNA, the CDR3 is TGTGCCAGCAGGGTGGCTTTAGCCAAAAACATTCAGTACTTC. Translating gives CASRVALAKNIQYF.